This T cell receptor beta chain was sequenced for a study of cytomegalovirus exposure and HLA in healthy donors. Study-level findings and limits: A link between a missense DCLRE1C variant and TCR beta V- and J-gene trimming emerged from a later analysis. The likely explanation for a cluster of highly shared sequence variants was sequencing artifact.

Looked up from germline, CDR1 is SEHNR and CDR2 is FQNEAQ (reference sequence). Trimming pared 6 bases from V and 8 bases from J, leaving 17 bases between. The CDR3 is 13 amino acids. This clone was seen a few times. As yet, its antigen is unknown. A multiplex PCR was run with 60 Vbeta primers and 13 Jbeta primers. Repertoires were generated with immunoSEQ multiplex PCR, while TCRdb's copy carries only in-frame clones and drops some. The sample has approximately 150,000 clones, around four fifths seen once; the top ten hold around 3.2%. This clonotype was obtained from a male donor in good health and CMV-seronegative. The material sequenced was PBMCs. V and J are TRBV7-9 and TRBJ2-7, with D tentatively TRBD1 (7 bases). DNA for the CDR3: TGTGCCAGCAGATTAACGGAGGGGGCGAAGCAGTACTTC. It encodes CASRLTEGAKQYF.